This is a list of T cell receptor beta chains from one sample in a study of human T cells and chemical hapten exposure. Each CDR3 protein gets one entry after TCRdb re-called the RACE reads with MiXCR. Among roughly 120,000 distinct CDR3 sequences, roughly an eighth were seen once, and the ten largest hold 1.3% to 1.5%. The sample here was whole blood, taken in connection with sensitization to the hapten diphenylcyclopropenone (DPC). All receptors come from a woman in her forties or fifties with alopecia areata. Some clones in this sample may be carry-over from other donors' samples. Each CDR3 is given with its conserved first and last residue. The order of the fields is clone size, J gene, V gene, D gene, CDR3 DNA, CDR3 protein. The D gene is left open where the match is weak. Clone size is shown for a subset of rows, as once, few, many or a class of expanded clone.

>many|TRBJ1-2|TRBV12-3/TRBV12-4|TRBD1
TGTGCCAGCAGTTCACAGGGGGGCAACCGCTATGGCTACACCTTC
CASSSQGGNRYGYTF
>few|TRBJ1-1|TRBV5-6|TRBD1
TGTGCCAGCAGCCCTGGGGGGACAGTCTTCACTGAAGCTTTCTTT
CASSPGGTVFTEAFF
>many|TRBJ2-1|TRBV19|NA
TGTGCCAGTAGTACCGGACCATCACGGGGTGAGCAGTTCTTC
CASSTGPSRGEQFF
>few|TRBJ2-3|TRBV11-2|TRBD1
TGTGCCAGCAGCCTCCGGGACAGACCCACAGATACGCAGTATTTT
CASSLRDRPTDTQYF
>NA|TRBJ1-2|TRBV20-1|NA
TGCAGTGCTAGAAAGGGGCCGGATGGCTACACCTTC
CSARKGPDGYTF
>NA|TRBJ2-1|TRBV18|NA
TGTGCCAGCTCACCAGAGCAGGGGATCGATGAGCAGTTCTTC
CASSPEQGIDEQFF
>few|TRBJ2-7|TRBV10-3|TRBD2
TGTGCCATACATCCTAGCGGGGGGGTTTTCCACGAGCAGTACTTC
CAIHPSGGVFHEQYF
>few|TRBJ2-3|TRBV28|NA
TGTGCCAGCAGTTTTTCTAGTCTGGTTTCATTCAGAACAGATACGCAGTATTTT
CASSFSSLVSFRTDTQYF
>many|TRBJ2-5|TRBV29-1|NA
TGCAGCGTTGAAGTACACGGAGGGGAGACCCAGTACTTC
CSVEVHGGETQYF
>NA|TRBJ2-2|TRBV29-1|TRBD2
TGCAGCGTTTGGGCGGGGGGAGCCACCGGGGAGCTGTTTTTT
CSVWAGGATGELFF
>many|TRBJ1-3|TRBV7-9|TRBD1
TGTGCCAGCAGCTCCGACAGGGGACCTGGAAACACCATATATTTT
CASSSDRGPGNTIYF
>NA|TRBJ2-7|TRBV7-2|TRBD2
TGTGCCAGCAGCCCTAGCGGGAGGGGGCAGTACGAGCAGTACTTC
CASSPSGRGQYEQYF
>many|TRBJ2-5|TRBV18|TRBD1
TGTGCCAGCTCACCTCGGACAGGAGAAGAGACCCAGTACTTC
CASSPRTGEETQYF
>many|TRBJ1-2|TRBV3-1|NA
TGTGCCAGCAGCCAACTCACATGGGACTACACCTTC
CASSQLTWDYTF
>few|TRBJ1-4|TRBV5-1|NA
TGCGCCAGCAGCTGGCAGGGTGGAACTAATGAAAAACTGTTTTTT
CASSWQGGTNEKLFF
>few|TRBJ2-3|TRBV21-1|NA
TGTGCCAGCAGCAAAGGGGTTTTCTATACGCAGTATTTT
CASSKGVFYTQYF
>NA|TRBJ1-1|TRBV4-2|TRBD1
TGTGCCAGCAGCCAAGCAGACAGGGGGCCAATGAACACTGAAGCTTTCTTT
CASSQADRGPMNTEAFF
>many|TRBJ2-5|TRBV7-9|NA
TGTGCCAGCACCCCCGGGGGACGTCGACGAGAGACCCAGTACTTC
CASTPGGRRRETQYF
>NA|TRBJ2-1|TRBV27|NA
TGTGCCAGCATTGGAAGCGACCAACCCCCGGAGCAGTTCTTC
CASIGSDQPPEQFF
>few|TRBJ2-7|TRBV11-2|TRBD2
TGTGCCAGCAGCTTAGTGCCGACTAGCGGGGTCTCCTACGAGCAGTACTTC
CASSLVPTSGVSYEQYF
>many|TRBJ1-5|TRBV7-9|TRBD1
TGTGCCAGCAGCTTAGCGGCGGGTTTGCAGGGGGAACGTCAGCCCCAGCATTTT
CASSLAAGLQGERQPQHF
>few|TRBJ1-2|TRBV9|NA
TGTGCCAGCAGCCCCTCCCCCGGGACACTGGGAGGCGGCTACACCTTC
CASSPSPGTLGGGYTF
>NA|TRBJ2-2|TRBV29-1|NA
TGCAGCGTTGGTCTGACGATTAACACCGGGGAGCTGTTTTTT
CSVGLTINTGELFF
>few|TRBJ1-1|TRBV11-2|NA
TGTGCCAGCAGCTTAGACGGGTACACTGAAGCTTTCTTT
CASSLDGYTEAFF
>many|TRBJ1-2|TRBV11-2|TRBD1
TGTGCCAGCAGCTTCCCTCTGGAAGGGGGCAGGGATGGCTACACCTTC
CASSFPLEGGRDGYTF
>many|TRBJ1-2|TRBV3-1|NA
TGTGCCAGCAGCCAATCGATGAGGGCACGCTATGGCTACACCTTC
CASSQSMRARYGYTF
>NA|TRBJ2-5|TRBV29-1|NA
TGCAGCGTTGACTTTGGGGCCCAAGAGACCCAGTACTTC
CSVDFGAQETQYF
>many|TRBJ2-7|TRBV29-1|NA
TGCAGCGTTGGATCCCGCTACGAGCAGTACTTC
CSVGSRYEQYF
>NA|TRBJ2-7|TRBV28|NA
TGTGCCAGCAGTTTCTCAGGGAGCGCCTACGAGCAGTACTTC
CASSFSGSAYEQYF
>few|TRBJ1-2|TRBV21-1|NA
TGTGCCAGCAGCACTTACACGGGACAGCGCTTC
CASSTYTGQRF
>few|TRBJ2-5|TRBV29-1|NA
TGCAGCGCCGGGACGCCGCCTGAGACCCAGTACTTC
CSAGTPPETQYF
>many|TRBJ2-1|TRBV5-1|NA
TGCGCCAGCAGCTTGTCCTCCAGCACTGAGCAGTTCTTC
CASSLSSSTEQFF
>NA|TRBJ1-4|TRBV4-3|NA
TGCGCCAGCAGCCAAGGGCCGTTCGAAAAACTGTTTTTT
CASSQGPFEKLFF
>NA|TRBJ2-1|TRBV28|TRBD1
TGTGCCAGCAGCGGGCCCTTGGACAGGGGGCCTTCCTTC
CASSGPLDRGPSF
>NA|TRBJ1-5|TRBV5-1|NA
TGCGCCAGCAGCTTGGGAACAGGGTTATTTCAGCCCCAGCATTTT
CASSLGTGLFQPQHF
>many|TRBJ1-5|TRBV6-6|NA
TGTGCCAGCAGCCTACTGGGCCTACCGGGGCCCCAGCATTTT
CASSLLGLPGPQHF
>few|TRBJ2-7|TRBV21-1|NA
TGTGCCAGCGGACTAGCGGGAGTGAATTACGAGCAGTACTTC
CASGLAGVNYEQYF
>many|TRBJ2-3|TRBV11-2|NA
TGTGCCAGCAGGCATGGACAGTCGAATTCAGATACGCAGTATTTT
CASRHGQSNSDTQYF
>NA|TRBJ2-7|TRBV4-1|TRBD1
TGCGCCAGCAGCCAAGCCCCCCGGACAGGAGCCTACGAGCGGTACTTC
CASSQAPRTGAYERYF
>many|TRBJ2-1|TRBV29-1|NA
TGCAGCGTTGTAAGTCGGCTTTTGGAGAACAATGAGCAGTTCTTC
CSVVSRLLENNEQFF
>NA|TRBJ2-7|TRBV7-2|TRBD1
TGTGCCAGCAGCTTAGCGACAGGGGAGATTTCCTACGAGCAGTACTTC
CASSLATGEISYEQYF
>few|TRBJ2-5|TRBV5-1|TRBD2
TGCGCCAGCAGCTTGAACGGCGCTAGCGGACAAGAGACCCAGTACTTC
CASSLNGASGQETQYF
>NA|TRBJ2-3|TRBV2|NA
TGTGCCAGCAGTGAAAGACAAACAGTAACGCAGTATTTT
CASSERQTVTQYF
>many|TRBJ2-3|TRBV7-2|TRBD1
TGTGCCAGCAGCTTGACAGGGTCTGGCACAGATACGCAGTATTTT
CASSLTGSGTDTQYF
>many|TRBJ1-1|TRBV7-9|NA
TGTGCCAGCACCCCGAGCCAGGGTAAGAACACTGAAGCTTTCTTT
CASTPSQGKNTEAFF
>NA|TRBJ2-1|TRBV19|TRBD2
TGTGCCAGTAGTATTCGACTAGCGGATCTCTACAATGAGCAGTTCTTC
CASSIRLADLYNEQFF
>NA|TRBJ2-3|TRBV2|NA
TGTGCCAGCTTCGGGGGGCGTTTGGATACGCAGTATTTT
CASFGGRLDTQYF
>many|TRBJ1-6|TRBV20-1|NA
TGCAGTGCTAGGAAGACAATTTTAGGTTCACCCCTCCACTTT
CSARKTILGSPLHF
>NA|TRBJ1-5|TRBV12-3/TRBV12-4|NA
TGTGCCAGCAGTTTAGATCCAGTGAATCAGCCCCAGCATTTT
CASSLDPVNQPQHF
>few|TRBJ2-1|TRBV28|TRBD2
TGTGCCAGCAGTTCGACTAGCGGGATATATGAGCAGTTCTTC
CASSSTSGIYEQFF
>many|TRBJ1-1|TRBV12-5|NA
TGTGCTAGTCGGTCCCGGGACGGGGGTGAAGCTTTCTTT
CASRSRDGGEAFF
>many|TRBJ2-7|TRBV5-1|TRBD1
TGCGCCAGCAGCCTGGGGACAGGGGTCGTCGGCGCCTACGAGCAGTACTTC
CASSLGTGVVGAYEQYF
>many|TRBJ2-1|TRBV18|NA
TGTGCCAGCTCACAGGGAGACAATGAGCAGTTCTTC
CASSQGDNEQFF
>few|TRBJ1-4|TRBV11-3|NA
TGTGCCAGCAGCTTTGGGGGTTACAATGAAAAACTGTTTTTT
CASSFGGYNEKLFF
>NA|TRBJ1-2|TRBV7-2|TRBD1
TGTGCCAGCAGCTTCAAGGGGGCTGATGGCTACACCTTC
CASSFKGADGYTF
>NA|TRBJ2-3|TRBV19|NA
TGTGCCAGTAGTCGGGGGCAACCATCTAGCACAGATACGCAGTATTTT
CASSRGQPSSTDTQYF